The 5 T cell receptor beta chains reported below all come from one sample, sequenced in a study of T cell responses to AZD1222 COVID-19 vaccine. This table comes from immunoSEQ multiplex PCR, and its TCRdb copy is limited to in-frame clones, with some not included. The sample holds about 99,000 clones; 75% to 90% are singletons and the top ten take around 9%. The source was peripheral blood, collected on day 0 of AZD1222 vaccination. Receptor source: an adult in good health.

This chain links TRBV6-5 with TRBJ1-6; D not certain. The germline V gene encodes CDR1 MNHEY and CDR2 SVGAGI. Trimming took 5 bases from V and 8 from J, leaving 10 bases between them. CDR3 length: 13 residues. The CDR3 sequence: CASSRLRDSPLHF. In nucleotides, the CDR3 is TGTGCCAGCAGTCGACTCAGAGATTCACCCCTCCACTTT.

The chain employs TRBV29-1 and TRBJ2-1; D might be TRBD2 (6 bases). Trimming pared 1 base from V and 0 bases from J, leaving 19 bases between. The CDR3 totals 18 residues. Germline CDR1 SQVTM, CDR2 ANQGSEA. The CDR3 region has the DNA TGCAGCGTTGAAGGTAGAAGTAGCGGCCACAGCTCCTACAATGAGCAGTTCTTC. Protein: CSVEGRSSGHSSYNEQFF.

This CDR3 reads CASSQDRLKNIQYF. CDR3 bases: TGCGCCAGCAGCCAAGACAGACTGAAAAACATTCAGTACTTC. V and J are TRBV4-3 and TRBJ2-4; D ambiguous. Germline V gives CDR1 LGHNA, CDR2 YSLEER. Trimming removed 0 bases at V and 4 bases at J, with 7 bases between. The CDR3 totals 14 residues.

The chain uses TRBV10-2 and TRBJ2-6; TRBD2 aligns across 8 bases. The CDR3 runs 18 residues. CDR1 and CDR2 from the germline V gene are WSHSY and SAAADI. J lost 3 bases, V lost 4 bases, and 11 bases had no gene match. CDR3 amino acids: CASSATGTRRDGANVLTF. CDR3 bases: TGCGCCAGCAGTGCGACCGGGACTAGAAGAGATGGGGCCAACGTCCTGACTTTC.

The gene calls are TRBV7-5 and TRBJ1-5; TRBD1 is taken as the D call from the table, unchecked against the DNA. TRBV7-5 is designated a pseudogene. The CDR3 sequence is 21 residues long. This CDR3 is CARSLDKRLTRGHQGNQPQHF. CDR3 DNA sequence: TGTGCCAGAAGCTTAGATAAACGCCTAACTAGGGGGCATCAAGGCAATCAGCCCCAGCATTTT.